One sample yielded the 9 T cell receptor beta chains listed below, sequenced in a study of cytomegalovirus exposure and HLA in healthy donors. The PCR contained 60 Vbeta and 13 Jbeta primers. The table came from immunoSEQ multiplex PCR; TCRdb's copy has only in-frame clones and leaves some out. This sample carries over 150,000 clones, about 71% of them seen once, and the ten largest clones take approximately 3%. The sample consisted of PBMCs. The receptors stem from a woman younger than 45 in good health and CMV-seronegative.

This clone was seen more than once but under ten times. This chain uses TRBV2 with TRBJ2-1, with TRBD2 matching 15 bases. The CDR3 totals 13 residues. CDR1 SNHLY and CDR2 FYNNEI come from the germline V gene. Trimming removed 10 bases from V and 7 bases from J; junction bases left unmatched: 2. Here the CDR3 DNA reads TGTGCCATTGGGACTAGCGGGGGGAATGAGCAGTTCTTC. Its protein product is CAIGTSGGNEQFF.

This clone was seen only once. The chain combines TRBV7-8 with TRBJ2-7, with 8 bases aligning to TRBD1. The germline V gene encodes CDR1 SGHVS and CDR2 FQNEAQ. Losses at the gene ends were 4 bases for V and 6 bases for J; bases not matched to a gene: 11. The CDR3 spans 15 residues. The CDR3 loop is CASSSAGTGGIEQYF. CDR3 nucleotides: TGTGCCAGCAGCTCAGCCGGGACAGGAGGAATCGAGCAGTACTTC.

The CDR3 DNA reads TGTGCCAGCAGTTTGGGCAGGGGTAAGACCCAGTACTTC. This codes for CASSLGRGKTQYF. The J gene is TRBJ2-5, the V gene TRBV27; weak D call: TRBD1 (6 bases). Trimming removed 3 bases at V and 6 bases at J, with 11 bases between. The CDR3 loop spans 13 amino acids. Germline CDR1 reads MNHEY; CDR2 reads SMNVEV (reference sequence).

The gene calls are TRBV6-6 and TRBJ1-2, with TRBD1 as a possible D gene (6 bases). The CDR3 is 12 residues long. V was cut by 6 bases and J by 8 bases, with 13 bases left in between. The germline CDR1 and CDR2 sequences are MNHNY and SVGAGI (reference sequence). The CDR3 sequence is CASRQQGYGYTF. As DNA, the CDR3 is TGTGCCAGCAGACAGCAGGGGTACGGCTACACCTTC.

The CDR3 DNA is TGTGCCAGCAGGAGCGACAGGGACGGGTACGAGCAGTACTTC. Translated, it gives CASRSDRDGYEQYF. The chain couples TRBV6-6 to TRBJ2-7; 7 bases map to TRBD1. Trimming cost V 6 bases and J 4 bases; bases outside gene matches: 9. Germline V gives CDR1 MNHNY, CDR2 SVGAGI (reference sequence). The CDR3 runs 14 residues.

This clone was counted a few times. The chain couples TRBV11-2 to TRBJ1-2; possibly TRBD1 for D (6 bases). In germline, CDR1 is SGHAT, CDR2 FQNNGV. Trimming removed 5 bases from V and 0 bases from J, with 16 bases in between. This CDR3 comprises 16 residues. The CDR3 loop reads CASSPIRTAPNYGYTF. CDR3 coding DNA: TGTGCCAGCAGCCCGATTCGGACAGCGCCTAACTATGGCTACACCTTC. Using reference TRBV11-2 and TRBJ1-2 for the parts outside the CDR3, the full variable domain is EAGVAQSPRYKIIEKRQSVAFWCNPISGHATLYWYQQILGQGPKLLIQFQNNGVVDDSQLPKDRFSAERLKGVDSTLKIQPAKLEDSAVYLCASSPIRTAPNYGYTFGSGTRLTVV.

V usage is TRBV19 and J usage is TRBJ1-5; 8 bases match TRBD1. Trimming cost V 7 bases and J 4 bases; bases outside gene matches: 9. Germline lookup yields CDR1 LNHDA and CDR2 SQIVND (reference sequence). The CDR3 loop spans 15 amino acids. Here the CDR3 reads CASTPLQGGNQPQHF. The CDR3 nucleotides are TGTGCCAGTACTCCCTTACAGGGGGGGAATCAGCCCCAGCATTTT.

A note on this clone: The germline gene is not matched at one end of the junction; a read error may be the cause. This chain joins TRBV7-9 and TRBJ1-1; TRBD1 matches at 7 bases. The germline CDR1 and CDR2 sequences are SEHNR and FQNEAQ (reference sequence). The CDR3 loop spans 12 amino acids. The CDR3 nucleotides are TGTTCCAGCAGCTTGGAACAGGGGAAAGCTTTCTTT. Its translation is CSSSLEQGKAFF.

V gene TRBV30 combines with J gene TRBJ1-6; D is perhaps TRBD1 (6 bases). CDR3 length: 15 amino acids. Germline CDR1 reads GTSNPN; CDR2 reads SVGIG (reference sequence). V lost 4 bases and J lost 7, with 17 bases in between. CDR3 coding DNA: TGTGCCTGGATCCGCCGGGGGGGCCCCAATTCACCCCTCCACTTT. Protein sequence: CAWIRRGGPNSPLHF.